Shown below are 5 T cell receptor beta chains from a single sample sequenced in a study of T cells in localized non-small cell lung cancer. Produced via immunoSEQ multiplex PCR; TCRdb's table is partial and in-frame only. This table holds some 64,000 clones, 85% to 90% found once. This sample comprised peripheral blood, obtained before any cancer treatment. The receptor set was obtained from a woman aged 35 to 75 with stage I lung adenocarcinoma.

The chain recombines TRBV4-2 with TRBJ2-3; 15 bases align to TRBD2. The CDR3 totals 19 residues. CDR1 is LGHNA and CDR2 is YNFKEQ in the germline V gene. V was pared by 4 bases and J by 2 bases, with 10 bases of the junction left unmatched. The CDR3 is CASSLELGLAGGHTDTQYF. Here the CDR3 DNA reads TGTGCCAGCAGCCTTGAACTCGGACTAGCGGGGGGGCACACAGATACGCAGTATTTT.

The rearrangement links TRBV5-1 to TRBJ2-2; 7 bases are shared with TRBD2. The V and J ends lost 5 bases and 2 bases, in that order; junction bases with no gene match: 3. The CDR3 spans 14 residues. The germline V gene has CDR1 SGHRS and CDR2 YFSETQ. This CDR3 is CASSRDYNTGELFF. CDR3 sequence (DNA): TGCGCCAGCAGTAGGGACTACAACACCGGGGAGCTGTTTTTT.

V gene TRBV11-3 combines with J gene TRBJ2-1; TRBD2 matches at 11 bases. Germline CDR1 and CDR2: SGHNT and YENEEA. The J segment lost 7 bases and the V segment lost 5 bases, leaving 13 bases of the junction unmatched. The CDR3 has 17 amino acids. The CDR3 here is CASSPGTSGPDRNEQFF. In DNA form, the CDR3 reads TGTGCCAGCAGCCCTGGGACTAGCGGACCCGATAGGAATGAGCAGTTCTTC.

The gene calls are TRBV11-2 and TRBJ2-2; D possibly corresponds to TRBD1 (6 bases). The V end lost 5 bases, the J end lost 7 bases, and 14 bases lay between the germline ends. Germline CDR1 SGHAT, CDR2 FQNNGV. The length of the CDR3 is 14 residues. CDR3 coding DNA: TGTGCCAGCAGCCCTTGGACAGCTATCGGGGAGCTGTTTTTT. Its protein is CASSPWTAIGELFF. Drawing the rest from reference TRBV11-2 and TRBJ2-2, the complete variable domain is EAGVAQSPRYKIIEKRQSVAFWCNPISGHATLYWYQQILGQGPKLLIQFQNNGVVDDSQLPKDRFSAERLKGVDSTLKIQPAKLEDSAVYLCASSPWTAIGELFFGEGSRLTVL.

This chain uses TRBV18 with TRBJ1-1; a weak D match, TRBD1 (5 bases). Germline V CDR1 and CDR2: KGHSH, LQKENI. This CDR3 region has 15 residues. V was pared by 6 bases and J by 3 bases, with 17 bases between. The CDR3 nucleotides are TGTGCCAGCTCTCGTAGCCTTCCGGGGGACACTGAAGCTTTCTTT. It specifies CASSRSLPGDTEAFF.